Listed below are T cell receptor beta chains from one sample, sequenced in a study of response to subunit inactivated influenza vaccine. TCRdb recomputed calls from the RT-PCR reads with MiXCR, one row per CDR3 protein. The repertoire holds 450,000 to 600,000 distinct CDR3 sequences, with approximately 7.7% as singletons. The sequences come from PBMCs from blood, collected less than 30 months after vaccination. The receptors here all came from a man aged 50 to 69 who received an inactivated influenza vaccine. Both conserved end residues are part of each CDR3. The D gene is left open where the match is weak. Each size is once, few, many or a size class.

j_call v_call clone_size d_call cdr3_nt cdr3_aa
TRBJ2-5 TRBV29-1 many TRBD1 TGCAGCGTAAGGGGGCAGGGGGAGACCCAGTACTTC CSVRGQGETQYF
TRBJ1-2 TRBV3-1 many - TGTGCCAGCAGCCAAGAATCTACTTCCCAGGGAAACTATGGCTACACCTTC CASSQESTSQGNYGYTF
TRBJ1-4 TRBV4-3 few TRBD1 TGCGCCAGCAGCCGGACAGGGACGTCGGAAAAACTGTTTTTT CASSRTGTSEKLFF
TRBJ2-3 TRBV20-1 few TRBD1 TGCAGTGCTACCGACAGGGGGGCTAGCACAGATACGCAGTATTTT CSATDRGASTDTQYF
TRBJ2-3 TRBV7-6 many - TGTGCCAGCAGCCCCTTTACGGGGGGCACAGATACGCAGTATTTT CASSPFTGGTDTQYF
TRBJ1-4 TRBV12-3/TRBV12-4 few - TGTGCCAGCAGTTTGAGCGGATATAATGAAAAACTGTTTTTT CASSLSGYNEKLFF
TRBJ2-3 TRBV20-1 many - TGCAGTGGTAAAGGGTCGGGAGTCACAGATACGCAGTATTTT CSGKGSGVTDTQYF
TRBJ1-5 TRBV12-3/TRBV12-4 many - TGTGCCAGCAGTTTAGGCAGGGCAAGCAATCAGCCCCAGCATTTT CASSLGRASNQPQHF
TRBJ2-3 TRBV10-3 many - TGTGCCATCAGTGGTGAACAGGGCACAGATACGCAGTATTTT CAISGEQGTDTQYF
TRBJ1-4 TRBV6-5 many TRBD1 TGTGCCAGCAGTACTACAGTGGGACAGGGGGCGGTAGGTGAAAAACTGTTTTTT CASSTTVGQGAVGEKLFF
TRBJ2-3 TRBV12-3/TRBV12-4 few - TGTGCCAGCAGTTTCGAAGATACGCAGTATTTT CASSFEDTQYF
TRBJ2-1 TRBV10-1 many TRBD2 TGCGCCAGCAGTGAGGGTGCGGGGGGTCTCTACAATGAGCAGTTCTTC CASSEGAGGLYNEQFF